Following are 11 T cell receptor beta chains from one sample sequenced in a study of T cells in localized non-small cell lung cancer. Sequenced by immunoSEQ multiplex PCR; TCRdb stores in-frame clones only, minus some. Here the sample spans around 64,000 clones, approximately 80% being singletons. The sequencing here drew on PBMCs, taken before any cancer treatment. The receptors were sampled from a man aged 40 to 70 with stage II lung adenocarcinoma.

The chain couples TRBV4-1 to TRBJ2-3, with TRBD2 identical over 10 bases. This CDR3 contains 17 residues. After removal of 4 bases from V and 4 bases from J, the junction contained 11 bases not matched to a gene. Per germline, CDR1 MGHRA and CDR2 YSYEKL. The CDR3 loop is CASSPRGLAGDPDTQYF. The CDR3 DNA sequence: TGCGCCAGCAGCCCTCGGGGGCTAGCGGGAGACCCAGATACGCAGTATTTT.

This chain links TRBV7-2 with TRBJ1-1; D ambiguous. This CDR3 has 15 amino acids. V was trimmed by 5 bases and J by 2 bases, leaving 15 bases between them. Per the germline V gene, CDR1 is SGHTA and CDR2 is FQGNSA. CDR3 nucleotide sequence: TGTGCCAGCAGCCGCTTCCCCCGTGGAAACACTGAAGCTTTCTTT. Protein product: CASSRFPRGNTEAFF.

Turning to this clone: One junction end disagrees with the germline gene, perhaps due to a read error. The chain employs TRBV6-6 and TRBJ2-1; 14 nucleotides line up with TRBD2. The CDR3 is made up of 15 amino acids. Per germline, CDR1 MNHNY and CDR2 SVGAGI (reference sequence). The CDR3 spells CASSYSEGTSGRAIF. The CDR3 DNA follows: TGTGCCAGCAGTTACTCGGAAGGGACTAGCGGGAGAGCGATCTTC.

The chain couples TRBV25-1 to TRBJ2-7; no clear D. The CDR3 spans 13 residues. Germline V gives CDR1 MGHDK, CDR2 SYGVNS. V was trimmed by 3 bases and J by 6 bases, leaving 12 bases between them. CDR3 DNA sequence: TGTGCCAGCAGTGACGTAGGGCGCGCCGAGCAGTACTTC. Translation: CASSDVGRAEQYF.

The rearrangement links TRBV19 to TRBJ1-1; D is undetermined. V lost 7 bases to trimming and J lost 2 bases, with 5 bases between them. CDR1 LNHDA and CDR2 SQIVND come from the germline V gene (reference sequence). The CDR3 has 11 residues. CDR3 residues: CASTVNTEAFF. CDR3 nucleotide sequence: TGTGCCAGTACCGTTAACACTGAAGCTTTCTTT.

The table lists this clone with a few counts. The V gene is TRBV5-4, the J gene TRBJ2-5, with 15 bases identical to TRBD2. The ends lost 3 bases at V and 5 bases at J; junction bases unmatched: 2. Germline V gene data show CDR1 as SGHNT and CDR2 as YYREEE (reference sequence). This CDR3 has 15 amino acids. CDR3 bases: TGTGCCAGCAGCTCCGGACTAGCGGGAGGGGAGACCCAGTACTTC. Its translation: CASSSGLAGGETQYF.

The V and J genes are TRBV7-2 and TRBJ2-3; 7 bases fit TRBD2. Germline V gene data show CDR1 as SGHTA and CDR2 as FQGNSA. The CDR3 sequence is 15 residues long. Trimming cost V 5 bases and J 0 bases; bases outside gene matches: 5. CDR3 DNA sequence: TGTGCCAGCAGCCGGGACTATGCTAGCACAGATACGCAGTATTTT. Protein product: CASSRDYASTDTQYF.

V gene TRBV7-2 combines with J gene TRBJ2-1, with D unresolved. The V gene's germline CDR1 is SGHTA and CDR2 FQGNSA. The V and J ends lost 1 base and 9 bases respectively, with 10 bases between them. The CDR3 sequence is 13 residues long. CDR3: CASSLDNSREQFF. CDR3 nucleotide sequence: TGTGCCAGCAGCTTAGATAATTCTCGTGAGCAGTTCTTC. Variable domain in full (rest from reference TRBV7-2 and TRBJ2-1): GAGVSQSPSNKVTEKGKDVELRCDPISGHTALYWYRQSLGQGLEFLIYFQGNSAPDKSGLPSDRFSAERTGGSVSTLTIQRTQQEDSAVYLCASSLDNSREQFFGPGTRLTVL.

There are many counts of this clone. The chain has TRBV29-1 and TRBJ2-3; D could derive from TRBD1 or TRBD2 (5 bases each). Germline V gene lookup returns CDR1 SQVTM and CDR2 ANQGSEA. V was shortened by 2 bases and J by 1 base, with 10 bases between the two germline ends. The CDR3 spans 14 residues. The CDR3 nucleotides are TGCAGCGTTGAACGGGGCATCGGCACAGATACGCAGTATTTT. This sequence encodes CSVERGIGTDTQYF.

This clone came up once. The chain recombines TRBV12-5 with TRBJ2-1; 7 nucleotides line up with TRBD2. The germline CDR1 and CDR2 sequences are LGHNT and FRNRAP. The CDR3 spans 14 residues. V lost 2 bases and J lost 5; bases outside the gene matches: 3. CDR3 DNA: TGTGCTAGTGGTTTGACCACTAGCGACAATGAGCAGTTCTTC. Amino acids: CASGLTTSDNEQFF.

CDR3 DNA: TGCGCCAGCAGCCAAGATGAGAATGAAAAACTGTTTTTT. Protein: CASSQDENEKLFF. The chain has TRBV4-1 and TRBJ1-4; D is uncertain. CDR3 length equals 13 residues. Germline CDR1 is MGHRA and CDR2 is YSYEKL. Trimming left V 0 bases short and J 5 bases short, with 4 bases between.